This TCR beta chain was found in a study of metastatic and nonmetastatic thyroid tumors. As for the study in general: Across blood and tumor or nodule tissue, repertoires from malignant and benign thyroid patients were compared with one another. Study-level findings and limits: Compared with benign nodules, malignant thyroid tumors were reported to have significantly higher TCR beta diversity in both blood and tumor.

In this sample, this clone turned up many times. Its antigen is currently unknown. TCRdb re-analyzed the PCR reads through MiXCR. The sample comprises about 92,000 clones, just under 15% of which are singletons, and roughly 3.9% rests with the top ten. All patients were treatment-naive before thyroid surgery. Germline V gives CDR1 MNHNS, CDR2 SASEGT. The CDR3 extends over 13 amino acids. V trimming: 5 bases; J trimming: 5 bases; junction bases outside the gene matches: 3. This chain links TRBV6-1 with TRBJ2-1; TRBD1 aligns across 7 bases. Sequencing was done on a sample of blood. The clonotype was recovered from a female donor with papillary thyroid cancer or a benign thyroid nodule (not recorded which). Some clones in this sample may be carry-over from other donors' samples. Here the CDR3 reads CASSQQGNNEQFF. In DNA form, the CDR3 reads TGTGCCAGCAGTCAACAGGGGAACAATGAGCAGTTCTTC.